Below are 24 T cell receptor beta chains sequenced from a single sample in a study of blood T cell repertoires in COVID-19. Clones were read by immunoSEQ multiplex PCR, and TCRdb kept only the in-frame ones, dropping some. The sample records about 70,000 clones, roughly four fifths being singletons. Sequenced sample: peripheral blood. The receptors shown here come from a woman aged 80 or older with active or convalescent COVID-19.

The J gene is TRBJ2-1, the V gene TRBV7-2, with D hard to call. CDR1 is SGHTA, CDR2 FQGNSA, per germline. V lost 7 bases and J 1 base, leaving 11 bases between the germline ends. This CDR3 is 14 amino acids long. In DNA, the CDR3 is TGTGCCAGCATTCGAGGTGGTTCCTACAATGAGCAGTTCTTC. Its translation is CASIRGGSYNEQFF.

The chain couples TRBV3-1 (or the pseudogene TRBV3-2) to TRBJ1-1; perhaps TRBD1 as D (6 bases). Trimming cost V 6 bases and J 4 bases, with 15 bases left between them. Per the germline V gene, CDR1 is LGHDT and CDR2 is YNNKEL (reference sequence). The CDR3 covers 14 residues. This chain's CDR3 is CASRQTGRGTEAFF. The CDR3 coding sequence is TGTGCCAGCAGACAAACAGGGAGAGGCACTGAAGCTTTCTTT.

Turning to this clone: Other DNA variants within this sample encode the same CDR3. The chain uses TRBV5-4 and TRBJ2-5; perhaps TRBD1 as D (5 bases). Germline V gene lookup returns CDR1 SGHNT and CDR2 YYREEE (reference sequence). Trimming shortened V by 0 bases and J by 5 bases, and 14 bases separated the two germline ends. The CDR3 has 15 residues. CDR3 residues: CASSLGSGARETQYF. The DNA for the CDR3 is TGTGCCAGCAGCTTGGGGAGTGGGGCGAGGGAGACCCAGTACTTC.

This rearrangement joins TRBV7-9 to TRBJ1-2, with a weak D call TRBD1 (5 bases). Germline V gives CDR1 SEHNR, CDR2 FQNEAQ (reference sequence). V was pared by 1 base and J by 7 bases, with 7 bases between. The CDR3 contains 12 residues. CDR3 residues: CASSLGGGGYTF. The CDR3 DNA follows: TGTGCCAGCAGCTTAGGCGGGGGTGGCTACACCTTC. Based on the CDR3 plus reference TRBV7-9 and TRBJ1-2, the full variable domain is DTGVSQNPRHKITKRGQNVTFRCDPISEHNRLYWYRQTLGQGPEFLTYFQNEAQLEKSRLLSDRFSAERPKGSFSTLEIQRTEQGDSAMYLCASSLGGGGYTFGSGTRLTVV.

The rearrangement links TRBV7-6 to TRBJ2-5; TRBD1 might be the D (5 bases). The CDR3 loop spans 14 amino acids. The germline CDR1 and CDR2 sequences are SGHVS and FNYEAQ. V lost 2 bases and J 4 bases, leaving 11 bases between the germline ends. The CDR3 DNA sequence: TGTGCCAGCAGCTTACGCTGGGGCTCAGAGACCCAGTACTTC. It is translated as CASSLRWGSETQYF.

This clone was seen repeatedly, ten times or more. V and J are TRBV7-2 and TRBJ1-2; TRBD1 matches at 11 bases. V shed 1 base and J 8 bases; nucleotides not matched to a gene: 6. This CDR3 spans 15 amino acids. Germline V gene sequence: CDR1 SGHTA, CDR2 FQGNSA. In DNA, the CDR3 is TGTGCCAGCAGCTTAGTCCCGGGACAGGGGGACGGCTACACCTTC. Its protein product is CASSLVPGQGDGYTF.

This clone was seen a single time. DNA of the CDR3: TGTGCCAGCAGTACAGGGGCGGGTCGCGAAAAACTGTTTTTT. Translated: CASSTGAGREKLFF. The chain is built from TRBV6-5 and TRBJ1-4; 7 bases match TRBD1. V dropped 5 bases and J dropped 8; count of bases not matched to a gene: 8. The CDR3 extends over 14 amino acids. Looked up from germline, CDR1 is MNHEY and CDR2 is SVGAGI.

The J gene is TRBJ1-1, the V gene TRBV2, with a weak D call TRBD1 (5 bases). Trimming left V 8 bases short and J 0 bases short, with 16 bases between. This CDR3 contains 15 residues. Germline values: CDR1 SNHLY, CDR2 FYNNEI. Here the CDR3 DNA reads TGTGCCAGCGGGGGGGGAGGAGGCATGAACACTGAAGCTTTCTTT. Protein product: CASGGGGGMNTEAFF.

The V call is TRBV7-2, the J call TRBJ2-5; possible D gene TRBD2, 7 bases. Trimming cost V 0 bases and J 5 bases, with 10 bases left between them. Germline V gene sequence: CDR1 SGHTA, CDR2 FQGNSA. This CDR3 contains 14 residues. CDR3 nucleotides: TGTGCCAGCAGCTTAGCGGGGGGGCTGGAGACCCAGTACTTC. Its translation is CASSLAGGLETQYF.

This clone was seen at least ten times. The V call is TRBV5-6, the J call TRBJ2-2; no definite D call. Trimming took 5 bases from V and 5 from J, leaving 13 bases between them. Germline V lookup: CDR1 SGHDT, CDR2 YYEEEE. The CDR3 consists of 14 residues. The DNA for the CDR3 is TGTGCCAGCAGTCCGTTAATAGAAACCGGGGAGCTGTTTTTT. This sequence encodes CASSPLIETGELFF.

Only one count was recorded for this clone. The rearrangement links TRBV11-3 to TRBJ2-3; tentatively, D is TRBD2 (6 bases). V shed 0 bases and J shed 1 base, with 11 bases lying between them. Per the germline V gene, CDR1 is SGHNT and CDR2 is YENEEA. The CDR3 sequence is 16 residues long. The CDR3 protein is CASSLDLGGGTDTQYF. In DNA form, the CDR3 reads TGTGCCAGCAGCTTAGATCTGGGGGGAGGCACAGATACGCAGTATTTT.

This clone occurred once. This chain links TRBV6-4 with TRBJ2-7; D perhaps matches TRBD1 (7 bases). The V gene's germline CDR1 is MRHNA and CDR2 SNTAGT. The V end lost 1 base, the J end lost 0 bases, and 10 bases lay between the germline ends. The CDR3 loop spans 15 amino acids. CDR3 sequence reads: CASSDWRDSSYEQYF. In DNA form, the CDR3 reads TGTGCCAGCAGTGACTGGAGGGACAGCTCCTACGAGCAGTACTTC.

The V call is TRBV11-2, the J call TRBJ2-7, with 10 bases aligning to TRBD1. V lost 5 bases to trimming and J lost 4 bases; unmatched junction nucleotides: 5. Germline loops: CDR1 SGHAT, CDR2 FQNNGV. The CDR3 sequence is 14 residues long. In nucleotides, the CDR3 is TGTGCCAGCAGCCCCGGGGACAGGGGTTACGAGCAGTACTTC. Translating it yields CASSPGDRGYEQYF.

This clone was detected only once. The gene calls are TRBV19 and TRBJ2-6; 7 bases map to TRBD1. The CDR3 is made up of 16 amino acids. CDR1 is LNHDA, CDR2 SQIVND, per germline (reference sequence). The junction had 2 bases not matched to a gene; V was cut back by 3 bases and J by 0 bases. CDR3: CASSITGDSGANVLTF. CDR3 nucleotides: TGTGCCAGTAGTATTACAGGGGACTCTGGGGCCAACGTCCTGACTTTC.

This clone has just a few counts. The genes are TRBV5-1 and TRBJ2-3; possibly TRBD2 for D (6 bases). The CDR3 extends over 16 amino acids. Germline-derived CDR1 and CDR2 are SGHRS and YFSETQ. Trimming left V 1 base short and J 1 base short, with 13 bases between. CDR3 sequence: CASSLMGGRGTDTQYF. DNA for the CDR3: TGCGCCAGCAGCTTGATGGGGGGACGGGGCACAGATACGCAGTATTTT.

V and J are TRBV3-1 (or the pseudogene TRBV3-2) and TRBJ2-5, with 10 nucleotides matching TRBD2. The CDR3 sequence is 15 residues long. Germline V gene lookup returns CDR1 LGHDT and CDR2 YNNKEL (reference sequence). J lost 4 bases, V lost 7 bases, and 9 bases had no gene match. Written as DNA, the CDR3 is TGTGCCAGCACCTTAATAGCGGGGGGAGGAGAGACCCAGTACTTC. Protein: CASTLIAGGGETQYF.

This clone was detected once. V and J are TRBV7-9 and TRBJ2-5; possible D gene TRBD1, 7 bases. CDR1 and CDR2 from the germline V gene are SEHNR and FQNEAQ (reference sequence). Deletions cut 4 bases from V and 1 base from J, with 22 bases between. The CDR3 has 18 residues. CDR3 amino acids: CASSSRDSLLLPQETQYF. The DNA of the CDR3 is TGTGCCAGCAGCTCGCGGGACAGCCTACTACTCCCCCAAGAGACCCAGTACTTC. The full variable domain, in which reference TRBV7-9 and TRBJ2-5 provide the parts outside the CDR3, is DTGVSQNPRHKITKRGQNVTFRCDPISEHNRLYWYRQTLGQGPEFLTYFQNEAQLEKSRLLSDRFSAERPKGSFSTLEIQRTEQGDSAMYLCASSSRDSLLLPQETQYFGPGTRLLVL.

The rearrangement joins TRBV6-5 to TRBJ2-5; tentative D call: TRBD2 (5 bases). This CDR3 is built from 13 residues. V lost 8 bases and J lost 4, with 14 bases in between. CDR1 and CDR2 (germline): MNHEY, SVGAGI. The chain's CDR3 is CASSLERRETQYF. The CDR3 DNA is TGTGCCAGCTCCCTAGAGCGGAGAGAGACCCAGTACTTC.

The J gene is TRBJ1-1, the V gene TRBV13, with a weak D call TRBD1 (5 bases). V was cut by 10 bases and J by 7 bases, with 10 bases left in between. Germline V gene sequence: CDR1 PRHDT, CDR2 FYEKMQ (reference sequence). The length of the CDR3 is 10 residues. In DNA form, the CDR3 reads TGTGCCACCGGGGGAGTTGAAGCTTTCTTT. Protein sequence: CATGGVEAFF.

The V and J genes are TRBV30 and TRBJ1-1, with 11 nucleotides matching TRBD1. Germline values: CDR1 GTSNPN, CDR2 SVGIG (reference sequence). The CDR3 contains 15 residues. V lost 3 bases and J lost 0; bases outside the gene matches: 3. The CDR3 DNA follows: TGTGCCTGGAGGGGACAGGGGGATATGAACACTGAAGCTTTCTTT. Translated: CAWRGQGDMNTEAFF.

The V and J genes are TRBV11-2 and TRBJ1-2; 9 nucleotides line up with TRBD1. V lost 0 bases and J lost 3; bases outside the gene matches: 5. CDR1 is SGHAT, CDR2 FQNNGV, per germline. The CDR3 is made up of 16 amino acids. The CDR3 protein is CASSLDTGQGHYGYTF. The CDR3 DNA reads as TGTGCCAGCAGCTTAGATACGGGACAGGGCCACTATGGCTACACCTTC.

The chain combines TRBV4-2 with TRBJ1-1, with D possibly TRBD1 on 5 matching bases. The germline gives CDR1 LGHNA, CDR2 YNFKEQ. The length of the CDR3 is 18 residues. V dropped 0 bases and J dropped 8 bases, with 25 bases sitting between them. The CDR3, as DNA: TGTGCCAGCAGCCAAGATTGGGGTGGGGCCCTCCGTCACGGAGAAGCTTTCTTT. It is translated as CASSQDWGGALRHGEAFF.

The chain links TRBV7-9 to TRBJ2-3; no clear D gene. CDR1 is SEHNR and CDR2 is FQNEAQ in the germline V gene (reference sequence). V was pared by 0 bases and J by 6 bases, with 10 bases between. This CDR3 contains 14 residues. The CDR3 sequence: CASSLAGSEDTQYF. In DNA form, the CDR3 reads TGTGCCAGCAGCTTAGCCGGGTCTGAGGATACGCAGTATTTT.

CDR3 amino acids: CASSLAGSGVNGYTF. In DNA form, the CDR3 reads TGCGCCAGCAGCTTGGCGGGGTCAGGGGTGAATGGCTACACCTTC. The J gene is TRBJ1-2, the V gene TRBV5-1; tentative D call: TRBD1 (6 bases). V was shortened by 0 bases and J by 6 bases, with 15 bases between the two germline ends. This CDR3 spans 15 amino acids. Per the germline V gene, CDR1 is SGHRS and CDR2 is YFSETQ.